This T cell receptor (beta chain) was sequenced during a study of CD8 T cells in ankylosing spondylitis. Findings and caveats of the study: Blood from ankylosing spondylitis patients appeared to carry a characteristic roughly eight-variant TCR beta motif. Significantly higher representation of disease-linked clones was reported for matched ankylosing spondylitis synovial fluid.

The V and J ends lost 5 bases and 5 bases, in that order; junction bases with no gene match: 6. The CDR3 spans 14 residues. Germline V lookup: CDR1 MDHEN, CDR2 SYDVKM. Using quantitative 5'-RACE with molecular barcodes, the authors made TCR beta libraries. Each CDR3 protein gets one entry after TCRdb re-called the 5' RACE reads with MiXCR. The top ten clones hold roughly 3.3% of a sample with fewer than 550,000 distinct CDR3 sequences, about 5.2% of them seen once. This clonotype has a count of ten or more. Its antigen is unidentified. The specimen sequenced was blood, either unsorted or a sorted T cell fraction (not recorded which). This rearrangement joins TRBV28 to TRBJ2-7, with 10 bases fitting TRBD2. The receptor comes from a male donor with ankylosing spondylitis. The CDR3 is CASSPSGRRNEQYF. The CDR3 DNA sequence: TGTGCCAGCAGTCCTAGCGGGAGAAGAAACGAGCAGTACTTC.